Listed here are 5 T cell receptor beta chains from one sample, sequenced in a study of blood T cells in healthy people across ages. Alongside a J-beta primer mix, a sample-barcoded 5' primer served in a second PCR lasting 7 to 11 cycles. TCRdb re-called the 5' RACE reads through MiXCR, storing one row per CDR3 protein. The profile covers 750,000 to 950,000 distinct CDR3 sequences, with 20% to 30% appearing a single time and under 3% taken by the ten largest. The sample was also reused in another study, on T cells of mothers and their children.

Sequenced material: blood. Receptors were obtained from a boy aged 5-17 years in good health.

The chain recombines TRBV5-1 with TRBJ2-2; tentatively, D is TRBD1 or TRBD2 (5 bases each). Trimming removed 3 bases from V and 8 bases from J, with 14 bases in between. There are 14 residues in the CDR3. Germline V gene data show CDR1 as SGHRS and CDR2 as YFSETQ. CDR3 DNA: TGCGCCAGCAGCTCTCCGACGGGGCGGGGGGAGCTGTTTTTT. Its translation is CASSSPTGRGELFF.

V is TRBV12-3 or TRBV12-4 and J is TRBJ2-5; 8 bases are shared with TRBD1. The V and J ends lost 7 bases and 5 bases, in that order; junction bases with no gene match: 9. This CDR3 has 14 amino acids. Written as DNA, the CDR3 is TGTGCCAGCACCTTGGGCAGGGGGCTCGAGACCCAGTACTTC. This gives the protein CASTLGRGLETQYF.

The chain is built from TRBV19 and TRBJ2-5; possibly TRBD2 for D (6 bases). CDR3 length: 11 amino acids. Trimming cost V 10 bases and J 4 bases, with 10 bases left between them. Germline loops: CDR1 LNHDA, CDR2 SQIVND (reference sequence). The CDR3 sequence: CATGEGETQYF. For the CDR3, the DNA is TGTGCCACGGGGGAAGGAGAGACCCAGTACTTC.

This clonotype was observed a handful of times. The chain combines TRBV6-5 with TRBJ2-1; D uncertain. CDR1 and CDR2 from the germline V gene are MNHEY and SVGAGI. The CDR3 runs to 14 residues. The V end lost 6 bases, the J end lost 4 bases, and 13 bases lay between the germline ends. The CDR3, as DNA: TGTGCCAGCAGAGACCCCTTCACATACAATGAGCAGTTCTTC. It is translated as CASRDPFTYNEQFF.

This clonotype has just a few counts. V usage is TRBV20-1 and J usage is TRBJ1-1; D not resolved. V lost 5 bases and J lost 6, with 10 bases in between. The CDR3 is 11 amino acids. Germline CDR1 DFQATT, CDR2 SNEGSKA (reference sequence). This CDR3 is CSAVVQSEAFF. For the CDR3, the DNA is TGCAGTGCTGTCGTCCAGTCTGAAGCTTTCTTT.